Listed here are 27 T cell receptor beta chains from one sample, sequenced in a study of regulatory T cells in long-lasting Graves disease. Noted time point: persistent/refractory GD, antithyroid drugs over 5 years with positive TRAb. PBMC-extracted RNA yielded the TCR library. The authors built TCR beta libraries using iRepertoire HTBI primers and Arm-PCR of CDR3 regions. TCRdb ran MiXCR on the multiplex PCR reads and lists one entry per CDR3 protein. This sample has some 420,000 distinct CDR3 sequences, with approximately 23% found just once. The material sequenced was peripheral blood mononuclear cells (PBMCs), taken when the disease was refractory, from a patient treated with antithyroid drugs. The receptors were sampled from a female donor with Graves disease.

J is TRBJ1-1 and V is TRBV6-5; D call uncertain. With 0 bases removed from V and 6 bases from J, the gap between germline ends came to 17 bases. Germline V gene data show CDR1 as MNHEY and CDR2 as SVGAGI. The CDR3 extends over 16 amino acids. The CDR3 nucleotides are TGTGCCAGCAGTTACTCGAGAACATCGGTTGACCCTGAAGCTTTCTTT. Protein: CASSYSRTSVDPEAFF.

The gene calls are TRBV19 and TRBJ1-5, with D perhaps TRBD1 (6 bases). Trimming pared 6 bases from V and 2 bases from J, leaving 17 bases between. The CDR3 runs 16 residues. Germline CDR1 and CDR2: LNHDA and SQIVND (reference sequence). In DNA, the CDR3 is TGTGCCAGTAGCCCTGGGGGGGGCGGTGGCAATCAGCCCCAGCATTTT. Translated: CASSPGGGGGNQPQHF.

V gene TRBV7-2 combines with J gene TRBJ2-1; TRBD2 matches at 14 bases. Trimming cost V 5 bases and J 9 bases; bases outside gene matches: 3. Germline V gene data show CDR1 as SGHTA and CDR2 as FQGNSA. The CDR3 consists of 14 residues. The CDR3 nucleotides read TGTGCCAGCAGCCCGGGACTAGCGGGAGTTGAGCAGTTCTTC. This translates into CASSPGLAGVEQFF.

This clonotype was picked up many times. This sequence joins TRBV2 and TRBJ1-5; 7 bases agree with TRBD1. V lost 5 bases and J lost 7; bases outside the gene matches: 8. Per germline, CDR1 SNHLY and CDR2 FYNNEI. This CDR3 is built from 14 residues. Here the CDR3 reads CASSIQGLGQPQHF. The CDR3 nucleotides read TGTGCCAGCAGTATACAGGGGTTAGGGCAGCCCCAGCATTTT.

This clonotype was detected only a few times. V usage is TRBV3-1 and J usage is TRBJ1-2; TRBD1 aligns across 11 bases. Germline V gene sequence: CDR1 LGHDT, CDR2 YNNKEL (reference sequence). This CDR3 is 17 amino acids long. With V trimmed by 4 bases and J by 4 bases, 11 bases remained unmatched. DNA for the CDR3: TGTGCCAGCAGCCTGCGGACAGGGGGCACGGGGGTCTATGGCTACACCTTC. This encodes CASSLRTGGTGVYGYTF.

The chain employs TRBV6-1 and TRBJ2-7; maybe TRBD2 (5 bases). The CDR3 length is 16 residues. The germline V and J ends were trimmed by 2 bases and 2 bases, with 16 bases remaining between them. The germline V gene has CDR1 MNHNS and CDR2 SASEGT. CDR3 coding DNA: TGTGCCAGCAGTGAACCCGGCGACTACTTAACCTACGAGCAGTACTTC. It yields the protein CASSEPGDYLTYEQYF.

The rearrangement joins TRBV10-3 to TRBJ2-5; a weak D match, TRBD1 (6 bases). The CDR3 has 13 residues. The germline V gene encodes CDR1 ENHRY and CDR2 SYGVKD. Trimming left V 8 bases short and J 5 bases short, with 15 bases between. CDR3 nucleotides: TGTGCCATCTGTGGTCCAGGGGATGAGACCCAGTACTTC. This encodes CAICGPGDETQYF.

This clonotype has a handful of counts. The J gene is TRBJ1-2, the V gene TRBV15; TRBD1 might be the D (5 bases). Germline CDR1 is LNHNV and CDR2 is YYDKDF (reference sequence). V lost 0 bases and J 4 bases, leaving 6 bases between the germline ends. The CDR3 contains 13 residues. The CDR3 DNA sequence: TGTGCCACCAGCAGAGACAGGGCCTATGGCTACACCTTC. Translated: CATSRDRAYGYTF.

The rearrangement joins TRBV25-1 to TRBJ1-2, with 7 bases identical to TRBD1. The V gene's germline CDR1 is MGHDK and CDR2 SYGVNS. This CDR3 spans 14 amino acids. Losses at the gene ends were 1 base for V and 7 bases for J; bases not matched to a gene: 6. The CDR3 DNA is TGTGCCAGCAGTGAATTGATAGGGGGCAGTGGCTACACCTTC. It translates to CASSELIGGSGYTF.

CDR3 in amino acids: CASSPRWARETQYF. Written as DNA, the CDR3 is TGTGCCAGCTCACCAAGGTGGGCTCGGGAGACCCAGTACTTC. The chain joins TRBV18 to TRBJ2-5; no clear D. The CDR3 is 14 residues long. V lost 2 bases to trimming and J lost 5 bases, with 12 bases between them. Germline CDR1 reads KGHSH; CDR2 reads LQKENI.

The rearrangement links TRBV9 to TRBJ2-5; TRBD2 aligns across 9 bases. With 2 bases clipped from V and 2 bases from J, the junction kept 4 bases outside the gene matches. Germline V gene sequence: CDR1 SGDLS, CDR2 YYNGEE. This CDR3 comprises 15 residues. CDR3 in amino acids: CASSVGGLAQETQYF. CDR3 nucleotide sequence: TGTGCCAGCAGCGTTGGGGGACTAGCACAAGAGACCCAGTACTTC. Combining the CDR3 with reference TRBV9 and TRBJ2-5 gives the whole variable domain DSGVTQTPKHLITATGQRVTLRCSPRSGDLSVYWYQQSLDQGLQFLIQYYNGEERAKGNILERFSAQQFPDLHSELNLSSLELGDSALYFCASSVGGLAQETQYFGPGTRLLVL.

With regard to this clonotype: This may stem from a read error, because a much larger clone lies one nucleotide away. The chain couples TRBV24-1 to TRBJ2-4, with 7 bases aligning to TRBD1. The CDR3 loop spans 17 amino acids. The germline gives CDR1 KGHDR, CDR2 SFDVKD. V lost 9 bases, J lost 0 bases, and 13 bases stayed unmatched. In nucleotides, the CDR3 is TGTGCCACCGGTTTACCGACAGGGAGTCTAGCCAAAAACATTCAGTACTTC. Translation: CATGLPTGSLAKNIQYF.

This clonotype was counted at least ten times. The rearrangement links TRBV11-2 to TRBJ2-5; 7 bases align to TRBD1. The germline CDR1 and CDR2 sequences are SGHAT and FQNNGV. The CDR3 runs 15 residues. V trimming: 7 bases; J trimming: 5 bases; junction bases outside the gene matches: 13. The CDR3 is CASNEGAPEVETQYF. In nucleotides, the CDR3 is TGTGCCAGCAACGAGGGGGCCCCCGAGGTGGAGACCCAGTACTTC.

This clonotype turned up a few times. The chain uses TRBV30 and TRBJ1-5; a weak D match, TRBD1 (5 bases). Trimming shortened V by 0 bases and J by 5 bases, and 14 bases separated the two germline ends. This CDR3 is built from 15 residues. Germline V gives CDR1 GTSNPN, CDR2 SVGIG (reference sequence). CDR3 loop: CAWSVAGLYDQPQHF. The DNA of the CDR3 is TGTGCCTGGAGTGTAGCAGGGCTTTACGATCAGCCCCAGCATTTT.

This clonotype was recorded many times. The chain carries TRBV20-1 and TRBJ1-4; D not certain. Germline V gives CDR1 DFQATT, CDR2 SNEGSKA (reference sequence). The CDR3 loop spans 11 amino acids. V lost 6 bases and J lost 5, with 7 bases in between. The CDR3, as DNA: TGCAGTGCCTTGAAAAATGAAAAACTGTTTTTT. It codes for CSALKNEKLFF.

A few counts support this clonotype. The chain couples TRBV2 to TRBJ2-7; 8 positions match TRBD1. The V gene end was trimmed by 5 bases and the J gene end by 3 bases; junction bases not matched to a gene: 12. This CDR3 comprises 16 residues. The germline V gene encodes CDR1 SNHLY and CDR2 FYNNEI. CDR3 bases: TGTGCCAGCAGTACTGGGGCCGAGACAGGGGTCTACGAGCAGTACTTC. It codes for CASSTGAETGVYEQYF.

This clonotype showed up many times. The V gene is TRBV28, the J gene TRBJ2-7; TRBD2 aligns across 15 bases. This CDR3 is 16 amino acids long. The junction had 4 bases not matched to a gene; V was cut back by 5 bases and J by 2 bases. Germline loops: CDR1 MDHEN, CDR2 SYDVKM. CDR3 nucleotide sequence: TGTGCCAGCAGTCAGGGACTAGCGGGGGGCGCCTACGAGCAGTACTTC. It encodes CASSQGLAGGAYEQYF.

This clonotype showed up many times. The chain carries TRBV10-3 and TRBJ2-7, with 7 bases matching TRBD1. The CDR3 contains 14 residues. Germline-derived CDR1 and CDR2 are ENHRY and SYGVKD. With 2 bases clipped from V and 2 bases from J, the junction kept 3 bases outside the gene matches. The CDR3 DNA is TGTGCCATCAGTGAGGTTGGACAGGCCTACGAGCAGTACTTC. Protein sequence: CAISEVGQAYEQYF.

About this clonotype itself: This clone may be a read error of a much larger clone one base away. The chain couples TRBV6-1 to TRBJ1-6; no reliable D call. The length of the CDR3 is 16 residues. V was shortened by 6 bases and J by 0 bases, with 12 bases between the two germline ends. The germline gives CDR1 MNHNS, CDR2 SASEGT. Written as DNA, the CDR3 is TGTGCCAGCAGGGCTGACATTTCCTCCTATAATTCACCCCTCCACTTT. Residues: CASRADISSYNSPLHF.

There are a few counts of this clonotype. This chain connects TRBV24-1 to TRBJ1-4, with a weak D call TRBD1 (5 bases). This CDR3 has 12 amino acids. Germline CDR1 and CDR2: KGHDR and SFDVKD. Between the trimmed V and J ends, which lost 1 base and 13 bases, there was a span of 9 bases. DNA for the CDR3: TGTGCCACCAGTGATTTAAGGGGAGTACTGTTTTTT. Its translation: CATSDLRGVLFF.

The V and J genes are TRBV6-2 or TRBV6-3 and TRBJ2-5, with D perhaps matching TRBD1 (6 bases). Germline V gene lookup returns CDR1 MNHEY and CDR2 SVGEGT. The CDR3 loop spans 14 amino acids. Trimming removed 5 bases at V and 4 bases at J, with 14 bases between. CDR3 coding DNA: TGTGCCAGCAGTGATTCCCCAGGGGTAGAGACCCAGTACTTC. Translation gives CASSDSPGVETQYF.

This clonotype was detected a few times. The gene calls are TRBV20-1 and TRBJ1-2; TRBD1 might be the D (5 bases). V was trimmed by 7 bases and J by 0 bases, leaving 27 bases between them. The CDR3 length is 18 residues. Germline-derived CDR1 and CDR2 are DFQATT and SNEGSKA (reference sequence). As DNA, the CDR3 is TGCAGTGGCAAGGGACCTATAACCGGGACCGTAGCTAACTATGGCTACACCTTC. This sequence encodes CSGKGPITGTVANYGYTF.

In this sample, this clonotype turned up a few times. V is TRBV15 and J is TRBJ1-5; no reliable D call. The V gene lost 0 bases and the J gene lost 5 bases, with 5 bases spanning the gap. The CDR3 runs to 13 residues. The germline V gene has CDR1 LNHNV and CDR2 YYDKDF (reference sequence). The CDR3 protein is CATSRDQDQPQHF. The CDR3 DNA is TGTGCCACCAGCAGAGATCAAGATCAGCCCCAGCATTTT.

The J gene is TRBJ2-7, the V gene TRBV6-1; D ambiguous. The germline CDR1 and CDR2 sequences are MNHNS and SASEGT. V shed 6 bases and J shed 3 bases, with 15 bases lying between them. The CDR3 is 14 residues long. The CDR3 sequence is CASRLSLTSYEQYF. CDR3 DNA sequence: TGTGCCAGCAGATTAAGCCTAACAAGCTACGAGCAGTACTTC.

Concerning this clonotype itself: The germline gene is not matched at one end of the junction; a read error may be the cause. The rearrangement joins TRBV7-9 to TRBJ2-2; no firm D call. The CDR3 totals 14 residues. CDR1 SEHNR and CDR2 FQNEAQ come from the germline V gene (reference sequence). CDR3 in amino acids: CASSNGLHTGELFF. Here the CDR3 DNA reads TGCGCCAGCAGCAACGGCCTCCACACCGGGGAGCTGTTTTTT. Looking up the rest from reference TRBV7-9 and TRBJ2-2 gives the full variable domain: DTGVSQNPRHKITKRGQNVTFRCDPISEHNRLYWYRQTLGQGPEFLTYFQNEAQLEKSRLLSDRFSAERPKGSFSTLEIQRTEQGDSAMYLCASSNGLHTGELFFGEGSRLTVL.

This clonotype was picked up many times. V is TRBV7-9 and J is TRBJ2-4; D might be TRBD1 (5 bases). The CDR3 loop spans 16 amino acids. Germline CDR1 and CDR2: SEHNR and FQNEAQ (reference sequence). V was trimmed by 3 bases and J by 3 bases, leaving 15 bases between them. CDR3 sequence: CASSFQQDTRKNIQYF. CDR3 DNA sequence: TGTGCCAGCAGCTTCCAACAGGACACGCGCAAAAACATTCAGTACTTC.

This clonotype was observed many times. The CDR3 does not close with the conserved phenylalanine or tryptophan, likely indicating a read error. The DNA is omitted, as the CDR3 cannot be located on it reliably, and the CDR3 follows TCRdb's listing. The rearrangement links TRBV2 to TRBJ2-7; the table assigns TRBD1, which was not confirmed against the DNA. Germline lookup yields CDR1 SNHLY and CDR2 FYNNEI. Counting both end residues, the CDR3 totals 13 amino acids. Here the CDR3 reads CASSEVLGGLLAS.